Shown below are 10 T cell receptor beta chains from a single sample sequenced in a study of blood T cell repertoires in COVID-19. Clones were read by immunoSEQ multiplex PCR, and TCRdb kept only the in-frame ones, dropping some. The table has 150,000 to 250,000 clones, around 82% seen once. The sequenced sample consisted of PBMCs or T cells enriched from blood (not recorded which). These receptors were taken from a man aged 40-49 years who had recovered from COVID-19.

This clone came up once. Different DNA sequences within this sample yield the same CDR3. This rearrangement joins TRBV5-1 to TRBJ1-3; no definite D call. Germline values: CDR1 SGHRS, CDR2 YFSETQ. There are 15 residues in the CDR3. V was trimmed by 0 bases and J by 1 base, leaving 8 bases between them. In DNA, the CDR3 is TGCGCCAGCAGCTTGGCCCCGGGATCTGGAAACACCATATATTTT. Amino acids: CASSLAPGSGNTIYF.

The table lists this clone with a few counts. In DNA form, the CDR3 reads TGTGCCAGCAGCCAAGAAGGGGGCAGCGAGCAGTACGTC. This sequence encodes CASSQEGGSEQYV. The genes are TRBV3-1 (or the pseudogene TRBV3-2) and TRBJ2-7; 7 bases map to TRBD1. Germline CDR1 and CDR2: LGHDT and YNNKEL (reference sequence). V lost 0 bases and J lost 6; bases outside the gene matches: 2. The CDR3 is 13 amino acids.

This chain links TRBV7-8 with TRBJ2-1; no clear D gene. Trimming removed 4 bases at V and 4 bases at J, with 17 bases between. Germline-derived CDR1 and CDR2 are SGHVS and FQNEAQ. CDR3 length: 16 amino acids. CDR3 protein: CASSSRPWSGYNEQFF. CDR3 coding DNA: TGTGCCAGCAGCTCCCGTCCGTGGAGTGGGTACAATGAGCAGTTCTTC.

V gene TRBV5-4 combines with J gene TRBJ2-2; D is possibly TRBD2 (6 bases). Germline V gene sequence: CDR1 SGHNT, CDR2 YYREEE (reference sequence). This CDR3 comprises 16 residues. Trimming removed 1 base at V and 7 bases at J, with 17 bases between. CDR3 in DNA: TGTGCCAGCAGCTTGTCGGGCGTGGCCGGGGGCGGGGAGCTGTTTTTT. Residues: CASSLSGVAGGGELFF.

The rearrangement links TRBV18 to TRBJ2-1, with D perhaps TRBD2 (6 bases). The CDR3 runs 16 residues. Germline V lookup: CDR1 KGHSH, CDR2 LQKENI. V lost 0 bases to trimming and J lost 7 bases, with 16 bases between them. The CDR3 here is CASSPPGAGGINEQFF. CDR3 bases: TGTGCCAGCTCACCACCCGGCGCGGGCGGGATTAATGAGCAGTTCTTC.

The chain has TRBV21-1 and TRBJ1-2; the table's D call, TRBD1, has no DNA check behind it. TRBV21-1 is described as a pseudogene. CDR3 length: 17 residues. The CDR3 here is CASSNARMGQANYGYTF. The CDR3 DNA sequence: TGTGCCAGCAGCAACGCTCGAATGGGACAGGCAAACTATGGCTACACCTTC.

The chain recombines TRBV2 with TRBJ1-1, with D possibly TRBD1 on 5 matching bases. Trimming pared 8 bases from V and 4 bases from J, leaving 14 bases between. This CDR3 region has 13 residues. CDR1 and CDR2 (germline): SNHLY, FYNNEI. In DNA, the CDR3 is TGTGCCAGCGGGGGGGAGGTAGGCACTGAAGCTTTCTTT. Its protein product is CASGGEVGTEAFF.

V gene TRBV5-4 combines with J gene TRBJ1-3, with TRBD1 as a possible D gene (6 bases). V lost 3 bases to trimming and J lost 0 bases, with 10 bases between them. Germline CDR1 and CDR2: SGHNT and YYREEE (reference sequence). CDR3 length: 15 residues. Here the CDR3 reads CASSSTGISGNTIYF. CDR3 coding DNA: TGTGCCAGCAGCTCGACAGGAATCTCTGGAAACACCATATATTTT.

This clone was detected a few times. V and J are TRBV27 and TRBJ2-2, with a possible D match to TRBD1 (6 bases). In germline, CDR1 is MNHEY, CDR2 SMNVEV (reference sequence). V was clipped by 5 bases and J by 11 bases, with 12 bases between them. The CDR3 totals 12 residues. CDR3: CASSPPRGELFF. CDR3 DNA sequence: TGTGCCAGCAGTCCGCCCAGGGGAGAGCTGTTTTTT.

In DNA form, the CDR3 reads TGTGCCAGTAGTAACGGGGGGAGCAATCAGCCCCAGCATTTT. It encodes CASSNGGSNQPQHF. J is TRBJ1-5 and V is TRBV19; perhaps TRBD1 as D (5 bases). From germline, CDR1 is LNHDA and CDR2 SQIVND (reference sequence). This CDR3 spans 14 amino acids. Between the trimmed V and J ends, which lost 4 bases and 1 base, there was a span of 8 bases.